These 27 T cell receptor beta chains were sequenced from one sample in a study of blood T cell repertoires in COVID-19. Using immunoSEQ multiplex PCR, the repertoire was profiled, and TCRdb retains in-frame clones only, with some absent. Among hundreds of thousands of clones, roughly 89% were seen once, and the ten largest hold about 14%. Sequencing used PBMCs or T cells enriched from blood (not recorded which). Source of these receptors: a man aged 30-40 years who had been exposed to COVID-19.

This rearrangement joins TRBV7-6 to TRBJ1-1; D perhaps matches TRBD1 (5 bases). This CDR3 contains 14 residues. The V end was cut by 5 bases, the J end by 1 base, with 11 bases between. From germline, CDR1 is SGHVS and CDR2 FNYEAQ. CDR3 amino acids: CASSLGGTNTEAFF. Written as DNA, the CDR3 is TGTGCCAGCAGCCTAGGCGGGACGAACACTGAAGCTTTCTTT.

This clone came up once. This chain links TRBV3-1 (or the pseudogene TRBV3-2) with TRBJ2-1, with 8 bases aligning to TRBD2. The length of the CDR3 is 17 residues. Trimming took 2 bases from V and 8 from J; bases not matched to a gene: 14. Germline-derived CDR1 and CDR2 are LGHDT and YNNKEL (reference sequence). CDR3 DNA sequence: TGTGCCAGCAGCCAATTCCTGGGGAGCGGGGGTGTAGATGAGCAGTTCTTC. Encoded protein: CASSQFLGSGGVDEQFF.

V and J are TRBV15 and TRBJ2-7, with 7 bases that match TRBD2. Trimming took 0 bases from V and 3 from J; bases not matched to a gene: 5. CDR1 is LNHNV, CDR2 YYDKDF, per germline (reference sequence). This CDR3 contains 15 residues. CDR3: CATSREASGRYEQYF. The DNA of the CDR3 is TGTGCCACCAGCAGAGAGGCTAGCGGCCGCTACGAGCAGTACTTC.

This clone was seen only a few times. The rearrangement joins TRBV19 to TRBJ1-2; D is unresolved. Germline V gene sequence: CDR1 LNHDA, CDR2 SQIVND (reference sequence). The CDR3 is 15 amino acids. Trimming cost V 7 bases and J 3 bases, with 18 bases left between them. The DNA of the CDR3 is TGTGCCAGTAATCATGGGAGGGTTTTGGACTATGGCTACACCTTC. It specifies CASNHGRVLDYGYTF.

This chain links TRBV4-1 with TRBJ2-7, with 7 bases that match TRBD1. The CDR3 runs 16 residues. V lost 2 bases and J lost 0; bases outside the gene matches: 7. In germline, CDR1 is MGHRA, CDR2 YSYEKL. DNA for the CDR3: TGCGCCAGCAGCCAAACAGGGGCGAGTCGCTCCTACGAGCAGTACTTC. It encodes CASSQTGASRSYEQYF.

V is TRBV6-2 or TRBV6-3 and J is TRBJ1-6, with 7 bases identical to TRBD1. After removal of 2 bases from V and 8 bases from J, the junction contained 15 bases not matched to a gene. The germline V gene has CDR1 MNHEY and CDR2 SVGEGT. The CDR3 runs 18 residues. Here the CDR3 reads CASSYRRDRSFRDSPLHF. Written as DNA, the CDR3 is TGTGCCAGCAGTTACAGGCGGGACAGATCTTTTCGCGATTCACCCCTCCACTTT.

The rearrangement links TRBV25-1 to TRBJ1-1; no clear D. Germline lookup yields CDR1 MGHDK and CDR2 SYGVNS. V gave up 6 bases and J gave up 1 base, with 12 bases separating them. This CDR3 is built from 14 residues. DNA for the CDR3: TGTGCCAGCAGCGGGAGGACGGCGAACACTGAAGCTTTCTTT. Amino acids: CASSGRTANTEAFF.

This chain uses TRBV9 with TRBJ2-1, with unresolved D. The CDR3 has 12 amino acids. Looked up from germline, CDR1 is SGDLS and CDR2 is YYNGEE. V lost 4 bases and J lost 9, with 11 bases in between. CDR3 amino acids: CASSTLGIEQFF. For the CDR3, the DNA is TGTGCCAGCAGCACCCTCGGTATTGAGCAGTTCTTC.

The chain couples TRBV6-5 to TRBJ2-7; tentatively, D is TRBD1 (6 bases). This CDR3 comprises 16 residues. Trimming took off 6 bases at V and 5 bases at J, with 23 bases between the two ends. Germline CDR1 reads MNHEY; CDR2 reads SVGAGI. CDR3 DNA: TGTGCCAGCAGCTACATAAAGGCACAGGGAGTGAACGAGCAGTACTTC. Residues: CASSYIKAQGVNEQYF.

The gene calls are TRBV7-3 and TRBJ2-5; 9 bases line up with TRBD1. V trimming: 5 bases; J trimming: 7 bases; junction bases outside the gene matches: 14. The germline V gene encodes CDR1 SGHTA and CDR2 FQGTGA. The CDR3 extends over 16 amino acids. The DNA for the CDR3 is TGTGCCAGCAGCCCCGGAGCGCCGGGACAGGGTGTGACCCAGTACTTC. It specifies CASSPGAPGQGVTQYF.

CDR3 sequence: CASTKTRQANQPQHF. The CDR3 coding sequence is TGTGCCAGCACCAAAACCCGACAGGCCAATCAGCCCCAGCATTTT. This rearrangement joins TRBV28 to TRBJ1-5; D is possibly TRBD1 (6 bases). CDR3 length: 15 amino acids. With 7 bases removed from V and 3 bases from J, the gap between germline ends came to 16 bases. Per the germline V gene, CDR1 is MDHEN and CDR2 is SYDVKM.

This chain joins TRBV6-5 and TRBJ2-7; D call uncertain. From germline, CDR1 is MNHEY and CDR2 SVGAGI. The CDR3 runs 12 residues. V lost 10 bases and J 6 bases, leaving 16 bases between the germline ends. The CDR3 DNA reads TGTGCCACCACACGGCCAGCAGGCGAGCAGTACTTC. Translation gives CATTRPAGEQYF.

This clone is a singleton in its sample. V is TRBV2 and J is TRBJ2-5; 9 positions match TRBD2. The CDR3 spans 16 residues. Germline-derived CDR1 and CDR2 are SNHLY and FYNNEI. V shed 9 bases, J shed 4 bases, and the junction held 15 bases outside the gene matches. CDR3: CASIPGSRGGIETQYF. The CDR3 DNA sequence: TGTGCCAGTATCCCAGGCTCGCGGGGGGGAATAGAGACCCAGTACTTC.

This clone appeared once. This rearrangement joins TRBV30 to TRBJ1-1; D gene uncertain. Per the germline V gene, CDR1 is GTSNPN and CDR2 is SVGIG (reference sequence). Trimming pared 0 bases from V and 11 bases from J, leaving 10 bases between. The CDR3 loop spans 11 amino acids. The CDR3 bases are TGTGCCTGGAGTGTAGCGTGGATGGCTTTCTTT. Its translation: CAWSVAWMAFF.

V usage is TRBV5-1 and J usage is TRBJ1-1; 9 nucleotides line up with TRBD1. Germline V CDR1 and CDR2: SGHRS, YFSETQ. The CDR3 runs to 15 residues. J gave up 0 bases and V 4 bases, and 4 bases lay outside the gene matches. CDR3 amino acids: CASSPDRGLNTEAFF. The CDR3 DNA reads TGCGCCAGCAGCCCGGACAGGGGTTTGAACACTGAAGCTTTCTTT.

V usage is TRBV5-6 and J usage is TRBJ2-5; weak D call: TRBD2 (6 bases). The CDR3 is 14 residues long. Trimming shortened V by 3 bases and J by 0 bases, and 9 bases separated the two germline ends. Looked up from germline, CDR1 is SGHDT and CDR2 is YYEEEE. CDR3 nucleotide sequence: TGTGCCAGCAGCTGGGGACTGAACCAAGAGACCCAGTACTTC. Protein: CASSWGLNQETQYF.

The chain employs TRBV6-5 and TRBJ1-1, with 7 bases fitting TRBD1. This CDR3 contains 14 residues. The germline CDR1 and CDR2 sequences are MNHEY and SVGAGI. V shed 8 bases, J shed 4 bases, and the junction held 10 bases outside the gene matches. In nucleotides, the CDR3 is TGTGCCAGCGAACGACAGGGCTGGGGCACTGAAGCTTTCTTT. The encoded protein is CASERQGWGTEAFF.

The chain couples TRBV5-6 to TRBJ1-5; D call uncertain. Germline CDR1 is SGHDT and CDR2 is YYEEEE. Trimming pared 5 bases from V and 1 base from J, leaving 10 bases between. The length of the CDR3 is 14 residues. In DNA form, the CDR3 reads TGTGCCAGCAGTACGGGGATAAGCAATCAGCCCCAGCATTTT. This codes for CASSTGISNQPQHF.

V is TRBV7-3 and J is TRBJ2-7; D possibly corresponds to TRBD2 (6 bases). The V end lost 2 bases, the J end lost 6 bases, and 11 bases lay between the germline ends. CDR3 length: 13 residues. The germline V gene encodes CDR1 SGHTA and CDR2 FQGTGA. CDR3 coding DNA: TGTGCCAGCAGCTTAGGGGGGACTGGCGAGCAGTACTTC. Translating it yields CASSLGGTGEQYF.

This clone came up once. The chain recombines TRBV15 with TRBJ1-5; D is ambiguous. The CDR3 totals 13 residues. V lost 1 base and J 11 bases, leaving 12 bases between the germline ends. Germline CDR1 and CDR2: LNHNV and YYDKDF (reference sequence). The CDR3 region has the DNA TGTGCCACCAGCAGAGTCAAAGGGAGGGCCCAGCATTTT. It encodes CATSRVKGRAQHF.

The chain couples TRBV4-1 to TRBJ2-5; tentative D call: TRBD1 (5 bases). The CDR3 consists of 15 residues. V lost 3 bases to trimming and J lost 3 bases, with 14 bases between them. CDR1 is MGHRA, CDR2 YSYEKL, per germline. CDR3 DNA sequence: TGCGCCAGCAGCCATGGATCGACAGCCGAAGAGACCCAGTACTTC. It encodes CASSHGSTAEETQYF.

The CDR3 spells CASSPQRSDTQYF. The CDR3 nucleotides read TGTGCCAGCAGCCCTCAGCGATCAGATACGCAGTATTTT. The chain joins TRBV5-4 to TRBJ2-3; D ambiguous. CDR1 and CDR2 from the germline V gene are SGHNT and YYREEE (reference sequence). Deletions cut 4 bases from V and 4 bases from J, with 10 bases between. The CDR3 length is 13 residues.

CDR3 in DNA: TGTGCCAGCAGCCCGTCCGGAAGGGGCTCTGGAAACACCATATATTTT. This sequence encodes CASSPSGRGSGNTIYF. The chain recombines TRBV7-3 with TRBJ1-3, with D maybe TRBD1 (5 bases). The germline V gene encodes CDR1 SGHTA and CDR2 FQGTGA. The CDR3 runs 16 residues. V was trimmed by 5 bases and J by 0 bases, leaving 14 bases between them.

CDR3 region: CASSIDNTNYGYTF. The CDR3 DNA follows: TGTGCCAGCAGTATCGATAACACAAACTATGGCTACACCTTC. The chain has TRBV27 and TRBJ1-2; D is ambiguous. Germline V gene lookup returns CDR1 MNHEY and CDR2 SMNVEV (reference sequence). The CDR3 is 14 amino acids. Between the trimmed V and J ends, which lost 5 bases and 2 bases, there was a span of 12 bases.

The V and J genes are TRBV24-1 and TRBJ1-5; D is uncertain. This CDR3 region has 15 residues. CDR1 is KGHDR, CDR2 SFDVKD, per germline. The V end was cut by 1 base, the J end by 5 bases, with 11 bases between. This chain's CDR3 is CATSDFGGPDQPQHF. In DNA form, the CDR3 reads TGTGCCACCAGTGATTTTGGCGGCCCCGATCAGCCCCAGCATTTT.

This chain uses TRBV30 with TRBJ2-7; 12 bases align to TRBD2. The CDR3 has 13 amino acids. Germline V gene sequence: CDR1 GTSNPN, CDR2 SVGIG (reference sequence). With 5 bases clipped from V and 5 bases from J, the junction kept 4 bases outside the gene matches. The CDR3, as DNA: TGTGCCTGGGAAGGACTAGCGGGGAACGAGCAGTACTTC. Residues: CAWEGLAGNEQYF.

This clone was found once. The chain carries TRBV7-6 and TRBJ2-2; 8 nucleotides align to TRBD2. V dropped 2 bases and J dropped 5; count of bases not matched to a gene: 10. The CDR3 covers 17 residues. Per the germline V gene, CDR1 is SGHVS and CDR2 is FNYEAQ. This CDR3 reads CASSLPRGGQGTGELFF. The CDR3 coding sequence is TGTGCCAGCAGCTTACCCCGGGGGGGGCAGGGGACCGGGGAGCTGTTTTTT.